Shown below are 13 T cell receptor beta chains from a single sample sequenced in a study of CD4 T cells in relation to SARS-CoV-2 and coronaviruses. Unexposed donor CD4+ T cells date from about 2011-2018, before the COVID-19 pandemic. Clones were sequenced by immunoSEQ multiplex PCR, and TCRdb holds only the in-frame ones, with some missing. The sample holds about 68,000 clones, approximately 95% seen once. The specimen was naive CD4+ T cells from PBMCs. The subset: naive CD4+ T cells isolated by negative enrichment. Receptors were obtained from a human donor in good health.

The J gene is TRBJ1-3, the V gene TRBV9; D not certain. Germline CDR1 SGDLS, CDR2 YYNGEE. The CDR3 is 13 amino acids. V gave up 0 bases and J gave up 1 base, with 2 bases separating them. The CDR3 is CASSVDSGNTIYF. The CDR3 DNA reads as TGTGCCAGCAGCGTAGATTCTGGAAACACCATATATTTT.

This clone appeared once. The genes are TRBV5-4 and TRBJ1-2; D not certain. Germline assignment: CDR1 SGHNT and CDR2 YYREEE (reference sequence). Trimming cost V 4 bases and J 3 bases, with 16 bases left between them. The length of the CDR3 is 15 residues. Here the CDR3 reads CASSPPGELDYGYTF. In DNA, the CDR3 is TGTGCCAGCAGCCCCCCTGGGGAACTTGACTATGGCTACACCTTC.

The genes are TRBV28 and TRBJ1-5; D is undetermined. The V end lost 6 bases, the J end lost 1 base, and 10 bases lay between the germline ends. The CDR3 extends over 14 amino acids. Germline-derived CDR1 and CDR2 are MDHEN and SYDVKM. CDR3 nucleotide sequence: TGTGCCAGCAGACCTATGGTAAGCAATCAGCCCCAGCATTTT. Protein: CASRPMVSNQPQHF.

CDR3 DNA: TGTGCCAGCAGACATAATCCAACTAATGAAAAACTGTTTTTT. Protein product: CASRHNPTNEKLFF. The chain uses TRBV6-5 and TRBJ1-4; D ambiguous. The V end was cut by 6 bases, the J end by 0 bases, with 8 bases between. Germline lookup yields CDR1 MNHEY and CDR2 SVGAGI. This CDR3 comprises 14 residues.

The chain has TRBV30 and TRBJ1-6, with D perhaps matching TRBD1 (6 bases). The CDR3 covers 15 residues. Trimming shortened V by 2 bases and J by 3 bases, and 11 bases separated the two germline ends. Germline V gene sequence: CDR1 GTSNPN, CDR2 SVGIG (reference sequence). CDR3 sequence reads: CAWSSQGLYNSPLHF. As DNA, the CDR3 is TGTGCCTGGAGTTCGCAGGGGCTCTATAATTCACCCCTCCACTTT.

The chain uses TRBV5-1 and TRBJ2-1, with D possibly being TRBD1 (6 bases). CDR1 and CDR2 from the germline V gene are SGHRS and YFSETQ. V was trimmed by 4 bases and J by 5 bases, leaving 19 bases between them. The CDR3 runs to 16 residues. In DNA, the CDR3 is TGCGCCAGCAGCCGTAGGGCAGGGACACTTAACAATGAGCAGTTCTTC. It yields the protein CASSRRAGTLNNEQFF.

Turning to this clone: At one end the junction does not follow the germline gene, possibly because of a read error. The genes are TRBV7-9 and TRBJ2-7; maybe TRBD2 (6 bases). CDR3 length: 13 residues. Germline CDR1 SEHNR, CDR2 FQNEAQ (reference sequence). DNA of the CDR3: TGTGCCAGCAGCCCCGCGGCGGGATGGATAAAGTTCTTC. Protein product: CASSPAAGWIKFF. Based on the CDR3 plus reference TRBV7-9 and TRBJ2-7, the full variable domain is DTGVSQNPRHKITKRGQNVTFRCDPISEHNRLYWYRQTLGQGPEFLTYFQNEAQLEKSRLLSDRFSAERPKGSFSTLEIQRTEQGDSAMYLCASSPAAGWIKFFGPGTRLTVT.

V gene TRBV6-5 combines with J gene TRBJ1-2; D is unresolved. The CDR3 has 12 residues. The germline V gene encodes CDR1 MNHEY and CDR2 SVGAGI. Deletions cut 6 bases from V and 2 bases from J, with 7 bases between. CDR3 residues: CASRQMNYGYTF. The CDR3 DNA sequence: TGTGCCAGCAGACAGATGAACTATGGCTACACCTTC.

The chain joins TRBV7-3 to TRBJ2-1, with 13 bases aligning to TRBD2. The germline gives CDR1 SGHTA, CDR2 FQGTGA. This CDR3 region has 16 residues. V shed 2 bases, J shed 9 bases, and the junction held 7 bases outside the gene matches. This CDR3 is CASSLPTSGRAVEQFF. DNA of the CDR3: TGTGCCAGCAGCTTACCAACTAGCGGGAGGGCGGTTGAGCAGTTCTTC.

The rearrangement uses TRBV3-1 (or the pseudogene TRBV3-2) and TRBJ2-1; 13 nucleotides match TRBD2. V was clipped by 4 bases and J by 10 bases; unmatched bases: 1. CDR3 length equals 13 residues. The germline gives CDR1 LGHDT, CDR2 YNNKEL (reference sequence). The CDR3 nucleotides are TGTGCCAGCAGCCCGACTAGCGGGAGGGAGCAGTTCTTC. Translation gives CASSPTSGREQFF.

This chain joins TRBV5-1 and TRBJ2-5, with a weak D call TRBD2 (5 bases). V was clipped by 0 bases and J by 5 bases, with 11 bases between them. This CDR3 is 14 amino acids long. Germline values: CDR1 SGHRS, CDR2 YFSETQ. CDR3 in amino acids: CASSLGAGEETQYF. Written as DNA, the CDR3 is TGCGCCAGCAGCTTGGGGGCTGGGGAGGAGACCCAGTACTTC.

J is TRBJ1-2 and V is TRBV30; 9 positions agree with TRBD1. The length of the CDR3 is 16 residues. Germline V gene data show CDR1 as GTSNPN and CDR2 as SVGIG (reference sequence). Trimming removed 3 bases from V and 0 bases from J; junction bases left unmatched: 8. The CDR3 protein is CAWRGGRTGANYGYTF. CDR3 coding DNA: TGTGCCTGGAGGGGCGGACGGACAGGGGCTAACTATGGCTACACCTTC.

This clone has more than one count but fewer than ten. The genes are TRBV9 and TRBJ1-1, with D perhaps matching TRBD1 (5 bases). V shed 0 bases and J shed 1 base, with 13 bases lying between them. The germline gives CDR1 SGDLS, CDR2 YYNGEE. The CDR3 covers 16 residues. The DNA of the CDR3 is TGTGCCAGCAGCGTAGCTCATGGGGGTGAGAACACTGAAGCTTTCTTT. It translates to CASSVAHGGENTEAFF.